The clone carrying this T cell receptor beta chain was observed a few times. The data stem from a study of blood T cells in healthy people across ages. In germline, CDR1 is SGDLS, CDR2 YYNGEE. Losses at the gene ends were 0 bases for V and 6 bases for J; bases not matched to a gene: 6. CDR3 length: 15 amino acids. Together with a sample-barcoded 5' primer, a J-beta primer mix was included in a second PCR lasting about 6 to 11 cycles. TCRdb passed the 5' RACE reads through MiXCR, listing each CDR3 protein once. This sample has about 540,000 distinct CDR3 sequences, with nearly 25% found just once. This sample also belongs to another study, concerning T cells of mothers and their children. That source adds: Across the analysis, no persistent microchimeric T cell clones were detected.

The TCR comes from a boy younger than 18 in good health. Sequenced sample: blood. The V and J genes are TRBV9 and TRBJ1-1; 9 bases align to TRBD1. The CDR3 reads CASSVDRTGEAEAFF. CDR3 sequence (DNA): TGTGCCAGCAGCGTAGACCGGACAGGGGAGGCTGAAGCTTTCTTT.